This entry is about one T cell receptor (beta chain). Its antigen is undetermined. This entry belongs to a study of cytomegalovirus exposure and HLA in healthy donors. Study summary: From about 200 million T cells, an earlier analysis saw approximately 120 million unique TCR beta sequences. Study outcomes and limitations: Relative to equally common others, HLA-associated TCR beta chains showed greater clonal expansion in a later analysis. A link between a missense DCLRE1C variant and TCR beta V- and J-gene trimming emerged from a later analysis. TCR sequences were mostly rare, though some public TCRs occurred in many donors.

Unmatched junction bases numbered 5, after V lost 2 bases and J lost 7 bases. Germline lookup yields CDR1 MNHEY and CDR2 SMNVEV (reference sequence). This CDR3 is 14 amino acids long. The PCR contained 60 Vbeta and 13 Jbeta primers. Assay used: immunoSEQ multiplex PCR; TCRdb lists only in-frame clones, some missing. The sample includes just over 50,000 clones. The chain uses TRBV27 and TRBJ2-1; 7 nucleotides match TRBD2. This sequence was found in an older woman in good health and CMV-seropositive. Sequencing used PBMCs. In nucleotides, the CDR3 is TGTGCCAGCAGTTTAATGAGGGGAGGGAATGAGCAGTTCTTC. It translates to CASSLMRGGNEQFF.